The 10 T cell receptor beta chains presented below share a single source sample, sequenced in a study of control samples from healthy donors and cancer patients. Repertoires were generated with immunoSEQ multiplex PCR, while TCRdb's copy carries only in-frame clones and drops some. The sample includes roughly 120,000 clones, less than 95% of them seen just once. Sequenced: blood. These receptors all stem from a man aged 25 to 45 in good health.

J is TRBJ1-5 and V is TRBV19; no reliable D call. V was shortened by 9 bases and J by 7 bases, with 16 bases between the two germline ends. The CDR3 is made up of 13 amino acids. Germline V CDR1 and CDR2: LNHDA, SQIVND (reference sequence). The CDR3 loop is CASTRSTGQPQHF. The CDR3 nucleotides read TGTGCCAGCACCCGATCGACGGGGCAGCCCCAGCATTTT.

With regard to this clone: In the same sample, other DNA sequences code for this CDR3. The genes are TRBV5-1 and TRBJ1-3; weak D call: TRBD1 (5 bases). This CDR3 region has 15 residues. Germline V lookup: CDR1 SGHRS, CDR2 YFSETQ. V was shortened by 3 bases and J by 4 bases, with 14 bases between the two germline ends. The CDR3: CASSSPGAGGNTIYF. Written as DNA, the CDR3 is TGCGCCAGCAGCTCCCCTGGGGCAGGAGGAAACACCATATATTTT. The full variable domain, its missing parts supplied by reference TRBV5-1 and TRBJ1-3, is KAGVTQTPRYLIKTRGQQVTLSCSPISGHRSVSWYQQTPGQGLQFLFEYFSETQRNKGNFPGRFSGRQFSNSRSEMNVSTLELGDSALYLCASSSPGAGGNTIYFGEGSWLTVV.

The chain couples TRBV6-1 to TRBJ1-1; D is undetermined. Germline-derived CDR1 and CDR2 are MNHNS and SASEGT. The ends were cut back, 1 base at V and 1 base at J, with 7 bases in the middle. CDR3 length: 14 amino acids. Written as DNA, the CDR3 is TGTGCCAGCAGTGAAGGAAGTGAGAACACTGAAGCTTTCTTT. It is translated as CASSEGSENTEAFF.

V and J are TRBV29-1 and TRBJ1-1; 8 bases are shared with TRBD1. The trim removed 7 bases at V and 4 bases at J, leaving 11 bases unmatched. CDR3 size: 14 residues. Per the germline V gene, CDR1 is SQVTM and CDR2 is ANQGSEA. The CDR3 region is CSARTGPGGTEAFF. CDR3 coding DNA: TGCAGCGCTCGGACAGGGCCTGGGGGCACTGAAGCTTTCTTT.

The genes are TRBV19 and TRBJ2-7; D gene uncertain. The CDR3 has 16 residues. V lost 2 bases, J lost 4 bases, and 18 bases lay in between. Germline values: CDR1 LNHDA, CDR2 SQIVND (reference sequence). CDR3 sequence: CASSINPTPAAYEQYF. The CDR3, as DNA: TGTGCCAGTAGTATAAACCCGACACCCGCGGCTTACGAGCAGTACTTC.

V gene TRBV2 combines with J gene TRBJ2-2, with D maybe TRBD1 (6 bases). This CDR3 has 14 residues. V was trimmed by 6 bases and J by 5 bases, leaving 13 bases between them. Germline V lookup: CDR1 SNHLY, CDR2 FYNNEI. The CDR3 reads CASRTGGGTGELFF. Written as DNA, the CDR3 is TGTGCCAGCAGGACAGGAGGAGGTACCGGGGAGCTGTTTTTT.

This chain connects TRBV7-9 to TRBJ2-1; 11 bases are a match to TRBD2. The CDR3 length is 16 residues. Germline loops: CDR1 SEHNR, CDR2 FQNEAQ (reference sequence). V trimming: 1 base; J trimming: 8 bases; junction bases outside the gene matches: 7. The DNA of the CDR3 is TGTGCCAGCAGCTTAGATAGCGGGGGGGCCTGGGATGAGCAGTTCTTC. Translated: CASSLDSGGAWDEQFF.

This clone is a singleton in its sample. J is TRBJ2-3 and V is TRBV19; D possibly uses TRBD1 or TRBD2 (5 bases each). The CDR3 has 14 residues. With 6 bases removed from V and 1 base from J, the gap between germline ends came to 11 bases. The germline V gene encodes CDR1 LNHDA and CDR2 SQIVND (reference sequence). The CDR3 nucleotides read TGTGCCAGTAGGATCTGGGACGGCACAGATACGCAGTATTTT. Translating gives CASRIWDGTDTQYF. Full variable domain (remainder filled in from reference TRBV19 and TRBJ2-3): DGGITQSPKYLFRKEGQNVTLSCEQNLNHDAMYWYRQDPGQGLRLIYYSQIVNDFQKGDIAEGYSVSREKKESFPLTVTSAQKNPTAFYLCASRIWDGTDTQYFGPGTRLTVL.

The V call is TRBV10-1, the J call TRBJ2-1; D remains unclear. CDR3 size: 16 residues. V was pared by 4 bases and J by 8 bases, with 21 bases between. Per the germline V gene, CDR1 is WNHNN and CDR2 is SYGVQD (reference sequence). The CDR3 spells CASSVARTPPHHEQFF. CDR3 bases: TGCGCCAGCAGTGTTGCCAGGACCCCTCCTCACCATGAGCAGTTCTTC.

In its sample, this clone was seen once. The chain employs TRBV30 and TRBJ2-7; 7 positions agree with TRBD1. V shed 2 bases, J shed 0 bases, and the junction held 7 bases outside the gene matches. There are 15 residues in the CDR3. Germline CDR1 reads GTSNPN; CDR2 reads SVGIG (reference sequence). DNA for the CDR3: TGTGCCTGGAGTCCTCTTGGACAGGCCTCCTACGAGCAGTACTTC. Encoded protein: CAWSPLGQASYEQYF.